These T cell receptor beta chains were read from a single sample in a study of blood T cell repertoires in COVID-19. Method: immunoSEQ multiplex PCR; TCRdb's copy keeps in-frame clones and lacks some. This sample yields approximately 250,000 clones, of which approximately 84% are seen a single time; 15% belongs to the top ten. The specimen sequenced was PBMCs or T cells enriched from blood (not recorded which). The receptors originated from a man aged 35 to 55 who had recovered from COVID-19. Each CDR3 is given with its conserved first and last residue. A clone size is listed for some rows: how often the clone was seen (once, few, many), or a class if it is expanded.

>.|12|TRBJ1-2|TRBV2
CASSGSGVGYTF
>.|17|TRBJ1-2|TRBV7-9
CASSLVRTGNQRYGYTF
>.|11|TRBJ2-3|TRBV11-2
CASSLRGTQYF
>.|13|TRBJ1-2|TRBV5-1
CASSFDRDYGYTF
>.|13|TRBJ1-4|TRBV6-5
CASRPGHDEKLFF
>.|15|TRBJ1-2|TRBV2
CASSEGTGNYGGYTF
>.|15|TRBJ1-6|TRBV7-2
CASSLGLTANSPLHF
>few|13|TRBJ1-2|TRBV9
CATTTRTGGVRTF
>.|14|TRBJ2-5|TRBV29-1
CSGIGRRYQETQYF
>.|14|TRBJ2-3|TRBV9
CASSERAGTDTQYF
>.|16|TRBJ1-2|TRBV5-1
CASSFTTGTSNYGYTF
>.|11|TRBJ1-3|TRBV29-1
CSVERGNTIYF
>.|14|TRBJ2-7|TRBV13
CASSPRTRSGEQYF
>.|16|TRBJ1-5|TRBV30
CAWSVSRRRGNQPQHF
>.|13|TRBJ1-2|TRBV5-5
CASSFQGPYGYTF
>few|19|TRBJ2-3|TRBV3-1/TRBV3-2
CASSAGLAITSTSTDTQYF
>.|15|TRBJ1-1|TRBV4-2
CASSQDRDRDTEAFF
>.|13|TRBJ1-1|TRBV2
CASSVGPNTEAFF
>.|15|TRBJ2-1|TRBV7-9
CASSDGTGPYNEQFF
>.|11|TRBJ2-7|TRBV29-1
CSVASSYEQYF
>.|15|TRBJ2-1|TRBV7-3
CASRLTSGRTNEQFF
>.|12|TRBJ1-5|TRBV28
CASSSGAEPQHF
>.|13|TRBJ1-1|TRBV29-1
CSVEDGHNPVAFF
>.|17|TRBJ2-2|TRBV15
CATSRLDMLTVTGELFF
>few|16|TRBJ1-3|TRBV19
CASSPRGSSSGNTIYF
>.|14|TRBJ2-3|TRBV6-5
CASSRREGTDTQYF
>.|17|TRBJ2-7|TRBV27
CASSFTARTSPRGEQYF
>.|14|TRBJ1-1|TRBV5-8
CASSFRDRTDEAFF
>few|13|TRBJ2-5|TRBV28
CASTGTYQETQYF
>.|14|TRBJ2-7|TRBV14
CASSSRYSFYEQYF
>.|15|TRBJ2-5|TRBV28
CASSLAETRYETQYF
>.|11|TRBJ1-1|TRBV28
CASRLVTEAFF
>.|13|TRBJ1-2|TRBV19
CATDRGDLDGYTF
>.|15|TRBJ2-7|TRBV18
CASSPTGGGFYEQYF